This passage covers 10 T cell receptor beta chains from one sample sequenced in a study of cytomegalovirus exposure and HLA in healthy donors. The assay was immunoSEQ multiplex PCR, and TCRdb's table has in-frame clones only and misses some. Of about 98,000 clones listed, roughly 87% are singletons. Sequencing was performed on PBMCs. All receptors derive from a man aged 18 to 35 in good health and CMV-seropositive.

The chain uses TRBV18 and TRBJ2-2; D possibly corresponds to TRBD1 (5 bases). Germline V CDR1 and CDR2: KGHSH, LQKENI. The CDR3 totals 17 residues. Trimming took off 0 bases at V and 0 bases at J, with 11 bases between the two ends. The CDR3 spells CASSPPAGPANTGELFF. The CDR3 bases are TGTGCCAGCTCACCACCAGCAGGGCCTGCGAACACCGGGGAGCTGTTTTTT.

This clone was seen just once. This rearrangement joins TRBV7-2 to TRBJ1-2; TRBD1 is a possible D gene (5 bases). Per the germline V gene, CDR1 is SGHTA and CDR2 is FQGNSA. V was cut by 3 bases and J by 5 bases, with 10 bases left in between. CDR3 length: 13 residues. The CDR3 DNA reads TGTGCCAGCAGCTTCCTTACAGGATATGGCTACACCTTC. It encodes CASSFLTGYGYTF.

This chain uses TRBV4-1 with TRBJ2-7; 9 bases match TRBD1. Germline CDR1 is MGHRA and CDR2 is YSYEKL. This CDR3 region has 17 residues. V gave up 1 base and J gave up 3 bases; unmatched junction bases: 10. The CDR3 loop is CASSQVKSTGGFYEQYF. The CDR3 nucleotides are TGCGCCAGCAGCCAAGTAAAATCGACAGGGGGATTCTACGAGCAGTACTTC.

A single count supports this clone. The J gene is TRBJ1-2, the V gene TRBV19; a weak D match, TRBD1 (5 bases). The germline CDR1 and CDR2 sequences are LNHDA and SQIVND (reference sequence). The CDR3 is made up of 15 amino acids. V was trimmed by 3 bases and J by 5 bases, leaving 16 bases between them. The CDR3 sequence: CASSIRRSGAYGYTF. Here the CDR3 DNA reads TGTGCCAGTAGTATTCGCCGGAGTGGGGCATATGGCTACACCTTC. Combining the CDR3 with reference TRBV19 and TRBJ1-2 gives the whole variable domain DGGITQSPKYLFRKEGQNVTLSCEQNLNHDAMYWYRQDPGQGLRLIYYSQIVNDFQKGDIAEGYSVSREKKESFPLTVTSAQKNPTAFYLCASSIRRSGAYGYTFGSGTRLTVV.

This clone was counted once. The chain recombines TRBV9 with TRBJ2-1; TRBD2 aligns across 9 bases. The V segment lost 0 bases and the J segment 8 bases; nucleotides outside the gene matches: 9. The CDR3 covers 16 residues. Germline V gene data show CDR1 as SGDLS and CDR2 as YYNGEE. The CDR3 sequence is CASSVDLAGVADEQFF. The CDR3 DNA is TGTGCCAGCAGCGTAGATTTAGCGGGAGTTGCGGATGAGCAGTTCTTC.

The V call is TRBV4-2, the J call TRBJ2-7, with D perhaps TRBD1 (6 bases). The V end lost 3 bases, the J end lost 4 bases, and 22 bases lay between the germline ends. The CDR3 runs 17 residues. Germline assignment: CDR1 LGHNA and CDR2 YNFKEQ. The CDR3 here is CASSQPSPGAPLYEQYF. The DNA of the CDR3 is TGTGCCAGCAGCCAGCCTTCCCCAGGGGCCCCTCTTTACGAGCAGTACTTC.

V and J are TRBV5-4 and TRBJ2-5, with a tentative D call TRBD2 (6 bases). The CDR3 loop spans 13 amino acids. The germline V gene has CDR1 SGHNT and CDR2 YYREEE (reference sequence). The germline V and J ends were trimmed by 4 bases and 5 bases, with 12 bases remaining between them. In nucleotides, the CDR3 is TGTGCCAGCAGCCCCCAGGAGGGGGAGACCCAGTACTTC. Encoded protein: CASSPQEGETQYF.

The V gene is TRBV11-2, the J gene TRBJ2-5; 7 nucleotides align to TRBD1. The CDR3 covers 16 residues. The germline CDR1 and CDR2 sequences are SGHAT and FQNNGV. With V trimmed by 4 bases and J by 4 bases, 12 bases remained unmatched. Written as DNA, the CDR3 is TGTGCCAGCAGCTCGGACAGGCTTAATCTCCCAGAGACCCAGTACTTC. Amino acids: CASSSDRLNLPETQYF.

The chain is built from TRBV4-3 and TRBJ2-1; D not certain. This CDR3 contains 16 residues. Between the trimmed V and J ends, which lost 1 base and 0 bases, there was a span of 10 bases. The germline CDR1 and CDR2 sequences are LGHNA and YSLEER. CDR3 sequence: CASSQVSQNSYNEQFF. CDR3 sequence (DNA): TGCGCCAGCAGCCAAGTCTCCCAGAACTCCTACAATGAGCAGTTCTTC.

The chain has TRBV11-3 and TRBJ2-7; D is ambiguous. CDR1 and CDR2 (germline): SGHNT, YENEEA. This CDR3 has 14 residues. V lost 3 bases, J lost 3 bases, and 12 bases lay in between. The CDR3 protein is CASSFLAFHYEQYF. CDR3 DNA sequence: TGTGCCAGCAGCTTCTTGGCCTTCCACTACGAGCAGTACTTC.